The clone carrying this T cell receptor (beta chain) has at least ten counts. Its antigen remains unknown. Trimming removed 2 bases from V and 4 bases from J; junction bases left unmatched: 6. There are 15 residues in the CDR3. CDR1 and CDR2 from the germline V gene are MNHEY and SMNVEV (reference sequence). This sample was taken from a study of T cells in Graves' hyperthyroidism and ophthalmopathy. The study excluded patients with uncontrolled infection, other autoimmune disease, pregnancy or lactation. Before ophthalmopathy appeared, progressors gave blood at initial hyperthyroidism diagnosis. Extraction of PBMCs used roughly 9.6 ml of fresh peripheral blood. Study outcomes and limitations: The blood repertoire included most of the expanded thyroid clonotypes above 0.001.

Template material for amplifying TCR beta CDR3 regions consisted of RNA transcripts. First-round RT-PCR of the TCR CDR3 relied on the HTBI primer set. TCRdb used MiXCR to reprocess the multiplex PCR reads, holding one entry per CDR3 protein. The sample contains under 450,000 distinct CDR3 sequences, approximately 18% of which appear only once. The source is a woman aged 25 to 39 with Graves' hyperthyroidism that later progressed to Graves' ophthalmopathy. The sample comprised blood. J is TRBJ2-3 and V is TRBV27, with 7 bases matching TRBD1. CDR3 region: CASSLEGATSDTQYF. For the CDR3, the DNA is TGTGCCAGCAGTTTAGAGGGGGCGACCTCAGATACGCAGTATTTT.